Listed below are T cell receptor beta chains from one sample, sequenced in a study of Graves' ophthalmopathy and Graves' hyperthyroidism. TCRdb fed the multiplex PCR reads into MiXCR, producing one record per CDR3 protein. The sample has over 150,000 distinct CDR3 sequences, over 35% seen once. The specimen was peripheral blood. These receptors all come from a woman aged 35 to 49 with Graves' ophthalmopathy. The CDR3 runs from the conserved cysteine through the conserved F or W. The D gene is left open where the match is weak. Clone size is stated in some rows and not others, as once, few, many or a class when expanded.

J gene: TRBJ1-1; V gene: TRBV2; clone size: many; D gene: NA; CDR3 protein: CASSDGWNTEAFF; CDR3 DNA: TGTGCCAGCAGTGATGGTTGGAACACTGAAGCTTTCTTT
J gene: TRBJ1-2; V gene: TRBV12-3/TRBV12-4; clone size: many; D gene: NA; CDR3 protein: CVSSKGDFYGYTF; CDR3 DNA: TGTGTCAGCAGTAAGGGGGACTTCTATGGCTACACCTTC
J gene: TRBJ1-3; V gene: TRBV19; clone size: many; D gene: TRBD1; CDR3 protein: CASTSGTADTIYF; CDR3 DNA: TGTGCCAGTACCTCCGGGACAGCAGACACCATATATTTT
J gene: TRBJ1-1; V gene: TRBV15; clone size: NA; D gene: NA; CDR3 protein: CATKPGVNTEAFF; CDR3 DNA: TGTGCCACCAAACCAGGGGTGAACACTGAAGCTTTCTTT
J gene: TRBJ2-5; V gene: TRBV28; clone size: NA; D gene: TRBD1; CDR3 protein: CASNADLDRGETQYF; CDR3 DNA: TGTGCCAGCAACGCGGACCTCGACAGGGGAGAGACCCAGTACTTC
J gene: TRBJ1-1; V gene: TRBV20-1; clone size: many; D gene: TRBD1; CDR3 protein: CSATTGLNTEAFF; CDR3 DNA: TGCAGTGCTACGACAGGGTTGAACACTGAAGCTTTCTTT
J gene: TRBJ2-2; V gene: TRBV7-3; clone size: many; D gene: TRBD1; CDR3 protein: CASSTGQGRTGELFF; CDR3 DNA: TGTGCCAGCAGCACCGGACAGGGCCGAACCGGGGAGCTGTTTTTT
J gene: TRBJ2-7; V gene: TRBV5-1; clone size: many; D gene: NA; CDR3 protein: CASSPWGYEQYF; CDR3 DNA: TGCGCCAGCAGCCCGTGGGGTTACGAGCAGTACTTC
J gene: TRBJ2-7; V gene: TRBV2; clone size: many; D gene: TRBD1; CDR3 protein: CASSAGGRYEQYF; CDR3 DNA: TGTGCCAGCAGTGCAGGGGGCAGGTACGAGCAGTACTTC
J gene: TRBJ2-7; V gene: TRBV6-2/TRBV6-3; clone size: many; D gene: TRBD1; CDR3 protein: CASTDRQSSYEQYF; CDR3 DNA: TGTGCCAGCACGGACAGGCAAAGCTCCTACGAGCAGTACTTC
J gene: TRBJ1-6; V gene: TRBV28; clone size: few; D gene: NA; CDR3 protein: CATCMGLNSPLHF; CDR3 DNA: TGTGCCACCTGTATGGGCCTAAATTCACCCCTCCACTTT
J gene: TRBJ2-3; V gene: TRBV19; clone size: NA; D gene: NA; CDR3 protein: CASTVGDFPLTDTQYF; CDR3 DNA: TGTGCCAGTACCGTGGGAGACTTCCCACTCACAGATACGCAGTATTTT
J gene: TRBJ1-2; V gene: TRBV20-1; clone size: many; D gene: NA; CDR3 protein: CSARVVGPSLDGYTF; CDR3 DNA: TGCAGTGCAAGGGTTGTGGGACCCTCGCTGGATGGCTACACCTTC
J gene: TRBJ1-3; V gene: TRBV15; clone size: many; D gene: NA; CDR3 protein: CATSRESGPRTPIYF; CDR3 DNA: TGTGCCACCAGCAGAGAGTCAGGGCCCCGCACCCCCATATATTTT
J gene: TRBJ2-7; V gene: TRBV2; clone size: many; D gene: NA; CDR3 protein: CASSATFEQYF; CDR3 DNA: TGTGCCAGCAGTGCGACGTTCGAGCAGTACTTC
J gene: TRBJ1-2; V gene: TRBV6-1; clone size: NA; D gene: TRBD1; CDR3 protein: CASSTISGGGYTF; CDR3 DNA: TGTGCCAGCAGCACCATCTCAGGGGGTGGCTACACCTTC
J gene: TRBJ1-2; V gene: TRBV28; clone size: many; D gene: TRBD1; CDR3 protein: CASSYGQGYPYGYTF; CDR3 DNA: TGTGCCAGCAGTTACGGACAGGGCTACCCCTATGGCTACACCTTC
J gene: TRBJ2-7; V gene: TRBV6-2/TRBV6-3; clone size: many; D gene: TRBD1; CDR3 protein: CASSYSTRSGGAYSYEQYF; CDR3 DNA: TGTGCCAGCAGTTACTCGACGCGATCAGGGGGCGCTTATTCCTACGAGCAGTACTTC
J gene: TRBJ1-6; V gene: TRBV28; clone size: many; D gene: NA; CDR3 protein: CASSLGNSNSPLHF; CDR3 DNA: TGTGCCAGCAGTTTAGGAAACAGTAATTCACCCCTCCACTTT
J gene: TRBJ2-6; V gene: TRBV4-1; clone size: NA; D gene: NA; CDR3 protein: CASSLDGFSGANVLTF; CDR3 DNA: TGCGCCAGCAGCCTAGACGGTTTCTCTGGGGCCAACGTCCTGACTTTC
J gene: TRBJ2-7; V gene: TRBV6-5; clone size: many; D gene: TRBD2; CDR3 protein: CASSYRTSGEGQYF; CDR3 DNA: TGTGCCAGCAGTTACCGGACTAGCGGCGAGGGGCAGTACTTC
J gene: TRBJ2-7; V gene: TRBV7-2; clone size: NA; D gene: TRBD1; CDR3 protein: CASSNPGTGTYEQYF; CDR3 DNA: TGTGCCAGCAGCAACCCCGGGACAGGCACCTACGAGCAGTACTTC
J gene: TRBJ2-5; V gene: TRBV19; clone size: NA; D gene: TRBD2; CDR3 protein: CASRASGIAQTQYF; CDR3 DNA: TGTGCCTCGAGGGCTAGCGGGATTGCTCAGACCCAGTACTTC
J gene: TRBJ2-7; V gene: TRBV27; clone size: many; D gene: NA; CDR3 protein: CASSSELADEQYF; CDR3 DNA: TGTGCCAGCAGTTCCGAGTTGGCCGACGAGCAGTACTTC
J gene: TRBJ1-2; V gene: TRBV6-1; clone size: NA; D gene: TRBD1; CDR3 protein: CASRTGGDAGYTF; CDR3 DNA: TGTGCCAGCAGGACAGGGGGCGACGCTGGCTACACCTTC
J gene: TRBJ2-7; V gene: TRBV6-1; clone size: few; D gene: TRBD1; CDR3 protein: CASSRGSDRGSYEQYF; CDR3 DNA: TGTGCCAGCAGTAGAGGTTCGGACAGGGGGTCCTACGAGCAGTACTTC
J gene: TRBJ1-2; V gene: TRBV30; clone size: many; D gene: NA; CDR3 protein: CAWSVTGGYTF; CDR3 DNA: TGTGCCTGGAGTGTAACCGGGGGCTACACCTTC
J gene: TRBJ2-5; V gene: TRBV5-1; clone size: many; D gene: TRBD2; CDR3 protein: CASSLPTGGAETQYF; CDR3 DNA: TGCGCCAGCAGCCTTCCTACGGGGGGAGCAGAGACCCAGTACTTC
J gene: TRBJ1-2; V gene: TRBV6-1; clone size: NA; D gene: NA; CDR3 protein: CASSLSWANYGYTF; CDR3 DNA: TGTGCCAGCAGCCTCAGCTGGGCTAACTATGGCTACACCTTC
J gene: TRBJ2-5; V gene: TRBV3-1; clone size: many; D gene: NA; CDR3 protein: CASSQDIGSIETQYF; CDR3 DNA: TGTGCCAGCAGCCAAGATATTGGGAGTATTGAGACCCAGTACTTC
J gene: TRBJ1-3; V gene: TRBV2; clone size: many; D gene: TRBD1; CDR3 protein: CASRGDSLVSGSTIYF; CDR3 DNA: TGTGCCAGCAGGGGGGACAGTTTAGTCTCTGGAAGCACCATATATTTT
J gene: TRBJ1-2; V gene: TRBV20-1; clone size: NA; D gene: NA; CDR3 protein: CSARGGEQTPQDYGYTF; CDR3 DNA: TGCAGTGCTAGAGGGGGGGAGCAGACCCCCCAAGACTATGGCTACACCTTC
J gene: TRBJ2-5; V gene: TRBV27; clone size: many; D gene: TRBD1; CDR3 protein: CASSTRQGRILETQYF; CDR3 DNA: TGTGCCAGCAGTACTCGACAGGGAAGGATTTTGGAGACCCAGTACTTC
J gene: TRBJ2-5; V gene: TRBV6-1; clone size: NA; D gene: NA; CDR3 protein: CASSAGAGWETQYF; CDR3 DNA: TGTGCCAGCAGTGCTGGGGCTGGTTGGGAGACCCAGTACTTC
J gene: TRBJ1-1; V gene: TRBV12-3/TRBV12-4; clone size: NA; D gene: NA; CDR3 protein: CASSLRPQVEAFF; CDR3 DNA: TGTGCCAGCAGTTTACGGCCCCAGGTTGAAGCTTTCTTT
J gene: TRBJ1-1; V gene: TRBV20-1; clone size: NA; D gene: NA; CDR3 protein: CSARYGSRGTEAFF; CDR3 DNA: TGCAGTGCTAGATATGGGTCTAGGGGCACTGAAGCTTTCTTT
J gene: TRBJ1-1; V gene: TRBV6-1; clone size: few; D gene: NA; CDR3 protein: CASSEGSLGSTEAFF; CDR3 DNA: TGTGCCAGCAGTGAAGGGAGCCTTGGGAGCACTGAAGCTTTCTTT
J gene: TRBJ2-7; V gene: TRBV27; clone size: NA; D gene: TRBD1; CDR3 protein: CASSFRRPGQGHEQYF; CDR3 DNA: TGTGCCAGCAGTTTTCGAAGACCGGGACAGGGCCACGAGCAGTACTTC
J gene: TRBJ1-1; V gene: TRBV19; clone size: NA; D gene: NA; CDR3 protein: CASSIAQSTEAFF; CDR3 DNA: TGTGCCAGTAGTATTGCTCAGAGCACTGAAGCTTTCTTT
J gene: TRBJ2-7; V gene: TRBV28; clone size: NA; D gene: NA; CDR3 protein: CASSRTNYEQYF; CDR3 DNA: TGTGCCAGCAGTCGAACCAACTACGAGCAGTACTTC